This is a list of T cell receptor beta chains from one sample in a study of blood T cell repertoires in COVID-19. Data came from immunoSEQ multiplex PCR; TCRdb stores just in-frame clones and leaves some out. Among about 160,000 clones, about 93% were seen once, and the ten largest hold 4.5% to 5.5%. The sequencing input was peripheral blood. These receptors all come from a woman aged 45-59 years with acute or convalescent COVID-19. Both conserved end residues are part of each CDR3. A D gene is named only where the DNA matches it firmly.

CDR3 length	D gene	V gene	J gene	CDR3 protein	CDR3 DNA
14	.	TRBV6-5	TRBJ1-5	CASSPMAGNQPQHF	TGTGCCAGCTCCCCAATGGCGGGCAATCAGCCCCAGCATTTT
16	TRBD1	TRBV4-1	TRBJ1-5	CASSQDEGQFNQPQHF	TGCGCCAGCAGCCAAGATGAGGGACAGTTCAATCAGCCCCAGCATTTT
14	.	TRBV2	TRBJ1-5	CASSEGIRNQPQHF	TGTGCCAGCAGTGAAGGTATTCGCAATCAGCCCCAGCATTTT
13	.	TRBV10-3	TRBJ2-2	CASGTLNTGELFF	TGTGCCTCTGGGACACTGAACACCGGGGAGCTGTTTTTT
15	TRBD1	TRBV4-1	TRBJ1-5	CASSQDQGANQPQHF	TGCGCCAGCAGCCAAGATCAGGGGGCCAATCAGCCCCAGCATTTT
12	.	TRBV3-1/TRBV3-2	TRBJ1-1	CASSQAGAEAFF	TGTGCCAGCAGCCAAGCAGGGGCTGAAGCTTTCTTT
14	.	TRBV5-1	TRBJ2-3	CASSLEIEVRTQYF	TGCGCCAGCAGCTTGGAAATAGAGGTCCGTACGCAGTATTTT
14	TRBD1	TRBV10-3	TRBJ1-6	CAIRGEQGNSPLHF	TGTGCCATCAGGGGGGAACAGGGGAACTCACCCCTCCACTTT
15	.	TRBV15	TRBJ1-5	CATSRGSGVGQPQHF	TGTGCCACCAGCAGAGGGTCAGGGGTAGGTCAGCCCCAGCATTTT
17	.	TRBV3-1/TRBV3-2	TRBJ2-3	CASSFLKDSPLADTQYF	TGTGCCAGCAGCTTTTTAAAGGACTCCCCCCTGGCAGATACGCAGTATTTT
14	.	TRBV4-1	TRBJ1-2	CASSFTPGGNGYTF	TGCGCCAGCAGCTTCACGCCTGGGGGGAATGGCTACACCTTC
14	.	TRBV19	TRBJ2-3	CASKRREESDTQYF	TGTGCCAGTAAAAGAAGGGAGGAATCAGATACGCAGTATTTT
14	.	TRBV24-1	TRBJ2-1	CATSEQSSYNEQFF	TGTGCCACCAGTGAACAGAGCTCCTACAATGAGCAGTTCTTC
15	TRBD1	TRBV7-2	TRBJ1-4	CASSLGQGGGEKLFF	TGTGCCAGCAGCTTAGGACAGGGAGGAGGAGAAAAACTGTTTTTT
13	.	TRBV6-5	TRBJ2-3	CASRAASTDTQYF	TGTGCCAGCAGGGCTGCCAGCACAGATACGCAGTATTTT
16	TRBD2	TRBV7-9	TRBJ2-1	CASSGGTSDPYNEQFF	TGTGCCAGCAGCGGGGGGACTAGTGATCCCTACAATGAGCAGTTCTTC
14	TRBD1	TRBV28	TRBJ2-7	CASSRQGGVVEQYF	TGTGCCAGCAGCCGACAGGGTGGGGTGGTCGAGCAGTACTTC
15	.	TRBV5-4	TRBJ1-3	CASSPDTSSGNTIYF	TGTGCCAGCAGCCCGGACACCAGCTCTGGAAACACCATATATTTT
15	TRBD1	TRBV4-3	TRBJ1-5	CASSQDRGQDQPQHF	TGCGCCAGCAGCCAAGACAGGGGGCAAGATCAGCCCCAGCATTTT
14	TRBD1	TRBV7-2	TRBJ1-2	CASSFGQGNYGYTF	TGTGCCAGCAGCTTTGGACAGGGCAACTATGGCTACACCTTC
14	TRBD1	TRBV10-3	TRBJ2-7	CAISGEDRAYEQYF	TGTGCCATCAGTGGAGAGGACAGGGCCTACGAGCAGTACTTC
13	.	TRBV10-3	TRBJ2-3	CAISDRGPDTQYF	TGTGCCATCAGTGACAGGGGCCCAGATACGCAGTATTTT
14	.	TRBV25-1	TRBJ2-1	CASVRDTVYNEQFF	TGTGCCAGCGTCCGGGACACGGTATACAATGAGCAGTTCTTC
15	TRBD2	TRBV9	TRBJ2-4	CASSVAGTGGNIQYF	TGTGCCAGCAGCGTAGCTGGAACGGGAGGCAACATTCAGTACTTC
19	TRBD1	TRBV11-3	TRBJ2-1	CASSLRLRTGSVSYNEQFF	TGTGCCAGCAGCTTACGTTTGAGGACAGGGTCGGTGTCCTACAATGAGCAGTTCTTC
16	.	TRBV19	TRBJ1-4	CASSRIDTPTNEKLFF	TGTGCCAGTAGTCGGATCGACACCCCAACTAATGAAAAACTGTTTTTT
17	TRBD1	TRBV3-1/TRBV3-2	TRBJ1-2	CASRDLGQGHPNYGYTF	TGTGCCAGCAGAGATCTGGGACAGGGCCATCCGAACTATGGCTACACCTTC
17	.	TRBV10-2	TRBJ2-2	CASSSRQGLMNTGELFF	TGCGCCAGCAGCTCAAGGCAGGGGCTGATGAACACCGGGGAGCTGTTTTTT
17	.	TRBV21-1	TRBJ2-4	CASRRVLRSRGRNIQYF	TGTGCCAGCAGGCGAGTTCTGCGATCCCGCGGAAGGAACATTCAGTACTTC
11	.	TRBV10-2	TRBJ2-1	CASRAQNEQFF	TGCGCCAGCAGGGCTCAGAATGAGCAGTTCTTC
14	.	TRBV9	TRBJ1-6	CASSVLQGSSPLHF	TGTGCCAGCAGCGTATTACAGGGTAGTTCACCCCTCCACTTT